This TCR beta chain derives from a study of T cell changes during pregnancy in multiple sclerosis. The germline V gene has CDR1 MNHEY and CDR2 SVGAGI. V shed 9 bases and J 0 bases; nucleotides not matched to a gene: 2. The CDR3 length is 13 residues. The sample holds a few counts of this clone. Clones were sequenced by immunoSEQ multiplex PCR, and TCRdb holds only the in-frame ones, with some missing. The sample records more than 95,000 clones, roughly 92% being singletons. The chain carries TRBV6-5 and TRBJ1-5, with 7 nucleotides matching TRBD1. The sequencing used peripheral blood, collected after pregnancy. This sequence originates from a female donor with multiple sclerosis, enrolled in a pregnancy study. The CDR3 DNA reads TGTGCCAGAACAGGGGATAGCAATCAGCCCCAGCATTTT. Its translation: CARTGDSNQPQHF.